The sequence of this TCR beta chain was determined in a study of T cells in women clearing cervical HPV infection. Study context: Cases were women with histologically confirmed HPV16-related CIN3 or worse, including a couple of invasive cancers. Cases' blood sampling followed lesion detection by median around 150 days (90 to 200).

The V gene's germline CDR1 is DFQATT and CDR2 SNEGSKA (reference sequence). Unmatched junction bases numbered 2, after V lost 6 bases and J lost 5 bases. This CDR3 region has 12 residues. Clones were sequenced by immunoSEQ multiplex PCR, and TCRdb holds only the in-frame ones, with some missing. The sample features about 39,000 clones, with around 4.9% in its top ten. Notes on this clone: Read data end 3 residues before the CDR3 end; the end is taken from the germline J gene.

The receptor was derived from a woman aged 18-70 years with a cervical HPV16 infection that either progressed to CIN3+ or cleared (not recorded which). The chain links TRBV20-1 to TRBJ2-3, with 10 positions matching TRBD1. The sequenced sample consisted of blood buffy coat. The sequenced part of the CDR3 DNA is TGCAGTGCGAGGACAGGGGGAGATACG. It codes for CSARTGGDT. The entire CDR3 protein reads CSARTGGDTQYF.